Reported below is one T cell receptor beta chain. What it binds is not known. This entry belongs to a study of tumor and adjacent non-tumor tissue in lung cancer. No cell sorting was done before RNA was extracted from the tissue. TCRbeta libraries were built with three rounds of nested PCR, modified from ARM-PCR. MiXCR, applied by TCRdb to the multiplex PCR reads, yields one record per CDR3 protein. The profile shows 95,000 to 150,000 distinct CDR3 sequences, about 66% of them singletons. Whole-study findings and limits: Tumor tissue had significantly higher TCR diversity than normal lung.

This CDR3 is 17 amino acids long. The germline CDR1 and CDR2 sequences are DFQATT and SNEGSKA (reference sequence). This TCR derives from a man aged 25 to 40 with non-small cell lung cancer. The chain is built from TRBV20-1 and TRBJ2-3; TRBD1 is a possible D gene (6 bases). The J call may be mistaken, given a closer DNA end match to TRBJ1-5. Sequenced sample: lung tumor tissue. The CDR3 spells CSAAPGAAGAFTDTQHF. CDR3 DNA sequence: TGCAGTGCAGCGCCAGGGGCGGCGGGAGCGTTCACAGATACGCAGCATTTT.